These T cell receptor beta chains were read from a single sample in a study of spatial heterogeneity in lung cancer. Each CDR3 protein is one row after TCRdb ran MiXCR on the 5' RACE reads. The table lists about 38,000 distinct CDR3 sequences, around 7.5% of them singletons, with roughly 28% in the top ten. The sequenced sample was PBMCs, obtained at surgery. The receptors shown here come from a male donor with early-stage non-small cell lung cancer. The CDR3 runs from the conserved cysteine through the conserved F or W. The order of the fields is J gene, D gene, V gene, CDR3 protein. A D gene is named only where the DNA matches it firmly.

TRBJ2-1 TRBD2 TRBV6-2/TRBV6-3 CASSDPGLAGANEQFF
TRBJ2-5 TRBD2 TRBV6-2/TRBV6-3 CASSYPPGLAYAKQQETQYF
TRBJ2-7 - TRBV20-1 CSARASDGAQWEQYF
TRBJ2-7 TRBD1 TRBV6-6 CASNYNPRDRGIFEQYF
TRBJ2-1 TRBD2 TRBV4-3 CASSPGLAGEVDEQFF
TRBJ1-1 - TRBV7-2 CASSLGSLNTEAFF
TRBJ2-5 TRBD1 TRBV11-2 CATSGTGGLQTQYF
TRBJ2-1 - TRBV12-3/TRBV12-4 CASSPPPRGYHNEQFF
TRBJ2-2 - TRBV27 CASSLLWNTGELFF
TRBJ2-3 TRBD2 TRBV5-1 CASSRGLPSTDTQYF
TRBJ2-7 TRBD2 TRBV7-6 CASSLLGTSSSSYEQYF
TRBJ1-1 - TRBV7-3 CASSFIEAGTEAFF
TRBJ2-1 TRBD2 TRBV7-2 CASSYGTSGRRSSNEQFF
TRBJ2-7 - TRBV20-1 CSAHPGTLTYEQYF
TRBJ1-2 - TRBV29-1 CSVELAPRNYGYTF
TRBJ2-3 TRBD1 TRBV19 CASSATGGPDTQYF
TRBJ1-6 - TRBV7-2 CASILTRALNSPLHF
TRBJ2-6 - TRBV7-9 CASSRQGISGANVLTF
TRBJ1-5 - TRBV6-2/TRBV6-3 CASTSWRVTIQPQHF
TRBJ1-1 - TRBV4-2 CASSQDQISEAFF